This TCR beta chain was recorded in a study of OX40 agonist ivuxolimab in advanced cancers. Study summary: Each dose-escalation patient presented with hepatocellular carcinoma, melanoma, renal cell or head and neck cancer. Among those enrolled, mean age was 60 years (range about 23 to 79) and about 82% were male.

Produced via immunoSEQ multiplex PCR; TCRdb's table is partial and in-frame only. The sample yields tens of thousands of clones, around 72% seen once. Concerning this clone itself: Its antigen remains unknown.

The study, taken as a whole, reports: Researchers report that CD8+ T cells had, on average, more expanded clones than CD4+.

V shed 0 bases and J shed 8 bases, with 12 bases lying between them. The CDR3 has 14 residues. Germline CDR1 is SGDLS and CDR2 is YYNGEE. The sample consisted of CD4+ or CD8+ T cells sorted from blood, taken in a trial of the OX40 agonist ivuxolimab. This TCR was sampled from an adult with an advanced solid tumor such as melanoma, head and neck, liver or kidney cancer. The chain links TRBV9 to TRBJ2-1; D perhaps matches TRBD2 (6 bases). CDR3 loop: CASSVVGEAYEQFF. DNA for the CDR3: TGTGCCAGCAGCGTAGTCGGGGAGGCTTATGAGCAGTTCTTC.